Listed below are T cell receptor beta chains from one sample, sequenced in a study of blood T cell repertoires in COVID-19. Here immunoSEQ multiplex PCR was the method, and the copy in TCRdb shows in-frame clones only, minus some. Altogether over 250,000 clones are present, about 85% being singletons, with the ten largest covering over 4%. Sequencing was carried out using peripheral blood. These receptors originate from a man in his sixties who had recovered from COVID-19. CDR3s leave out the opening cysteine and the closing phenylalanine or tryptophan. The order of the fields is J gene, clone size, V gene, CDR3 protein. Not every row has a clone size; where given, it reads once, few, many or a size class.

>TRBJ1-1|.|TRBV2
ASSALRGEAF
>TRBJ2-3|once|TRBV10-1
ASSESTGQGTDTQY
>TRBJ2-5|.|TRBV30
AWSGLATQY
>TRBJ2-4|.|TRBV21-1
ASNFNRTGGTAKNIQY
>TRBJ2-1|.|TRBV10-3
ASRMRTSEEQF
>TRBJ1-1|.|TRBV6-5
ASSYTPGGRGTEAF
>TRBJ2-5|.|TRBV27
ASRSARGGRETQY
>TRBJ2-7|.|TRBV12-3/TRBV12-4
ASSLHVSYEQY
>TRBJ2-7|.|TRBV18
AVRQGSEQY
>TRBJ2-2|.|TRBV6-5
AAQGVSSGTGELF
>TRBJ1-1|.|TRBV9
ASSVEGARTEAF
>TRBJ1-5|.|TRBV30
AWSRQGGQPQH
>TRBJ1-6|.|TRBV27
ASSIQGAALGSPLH
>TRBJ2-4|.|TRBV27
ASHKSGTLAKNIQY
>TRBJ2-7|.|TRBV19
ASSKLAGVALREQY
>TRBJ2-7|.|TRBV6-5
ASSRQGGGFYEQY
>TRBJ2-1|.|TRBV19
ASSIWLAGILHNEQF
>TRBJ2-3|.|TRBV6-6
ASSYQTSGARDTQY
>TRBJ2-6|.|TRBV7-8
ASRTTGSSGANVLT
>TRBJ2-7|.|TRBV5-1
ASSLAGTSSYEQY
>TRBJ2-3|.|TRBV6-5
ASSKWGPDTQY
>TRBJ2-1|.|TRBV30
AWSTSGGAGEQF
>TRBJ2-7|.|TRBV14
ASRKGQGVPEQY
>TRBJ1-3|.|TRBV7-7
ASSLGTGAGNTIY
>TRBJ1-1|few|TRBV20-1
SAGSRAGF
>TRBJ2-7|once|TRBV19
ASSIDRDSSSYEQY
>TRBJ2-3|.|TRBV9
ASSSNVATDTQY
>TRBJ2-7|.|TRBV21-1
ASSPRDRDYEQY
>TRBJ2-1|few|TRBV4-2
ASSPYLAGGINEQF
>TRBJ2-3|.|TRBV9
ASSVGGGVSTDTQY
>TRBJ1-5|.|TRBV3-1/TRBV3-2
ASSQDPGGSQPQH
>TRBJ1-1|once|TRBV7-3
ASSLNGNMNTEAF
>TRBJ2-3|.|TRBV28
ASSALGGSKDTQY
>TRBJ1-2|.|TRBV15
ATSRDQDYGYT
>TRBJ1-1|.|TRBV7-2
ASSLSQNTEAF
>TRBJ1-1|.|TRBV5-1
ASSTGQKNTEAF
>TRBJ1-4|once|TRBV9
ASSVGRATNEKLF
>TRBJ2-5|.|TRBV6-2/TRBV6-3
ASSYSLLAGGHETQY
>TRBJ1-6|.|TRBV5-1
ASSRQSLGSYNSPLH
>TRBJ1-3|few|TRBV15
ATSRHDREYD
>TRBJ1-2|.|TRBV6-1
ASSEGQGVYGYT
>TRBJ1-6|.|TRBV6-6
ASSYVTGTGDSPLH
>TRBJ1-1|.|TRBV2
ASSDQGALTEAF
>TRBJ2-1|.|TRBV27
ASSLLGGPYNEQF
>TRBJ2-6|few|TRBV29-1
SVEPASSGANVLT
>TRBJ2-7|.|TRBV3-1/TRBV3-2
ASSHAPGQRAYEQY
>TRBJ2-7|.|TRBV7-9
ASSPGAGVYEQY
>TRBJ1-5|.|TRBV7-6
ASSLVSGSNQPQH
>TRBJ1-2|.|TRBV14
ASSQRITGLTSYGYT
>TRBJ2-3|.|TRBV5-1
AIKTPGQGKDTQY
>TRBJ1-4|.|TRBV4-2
ASSQDGGNEKLF
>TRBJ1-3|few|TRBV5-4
ASSFGGSGPGNTIY